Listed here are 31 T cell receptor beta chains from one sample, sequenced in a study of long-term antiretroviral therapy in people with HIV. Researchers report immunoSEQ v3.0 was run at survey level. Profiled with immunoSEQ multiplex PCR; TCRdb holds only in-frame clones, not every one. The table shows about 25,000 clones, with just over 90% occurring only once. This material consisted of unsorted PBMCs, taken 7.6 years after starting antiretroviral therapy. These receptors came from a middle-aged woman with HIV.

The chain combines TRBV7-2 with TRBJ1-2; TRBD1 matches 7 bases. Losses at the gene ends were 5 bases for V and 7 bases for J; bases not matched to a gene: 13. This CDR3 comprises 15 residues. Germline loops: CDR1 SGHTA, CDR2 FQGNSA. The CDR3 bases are TGTGCCAGCAGCGTCAACCAGGGGGTCTTACGTGGCTACACCTTC. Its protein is CASSVNQGVLRGYTF.

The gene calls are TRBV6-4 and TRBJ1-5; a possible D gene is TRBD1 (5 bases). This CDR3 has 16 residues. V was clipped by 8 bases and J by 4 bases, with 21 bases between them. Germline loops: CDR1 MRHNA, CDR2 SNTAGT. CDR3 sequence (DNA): TGTGCCAGCCAAGGAAGTGTAGGTGGGGGAAATCAGCCCCAGCATTTT. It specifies CASQGSVGGGNQPQHF.

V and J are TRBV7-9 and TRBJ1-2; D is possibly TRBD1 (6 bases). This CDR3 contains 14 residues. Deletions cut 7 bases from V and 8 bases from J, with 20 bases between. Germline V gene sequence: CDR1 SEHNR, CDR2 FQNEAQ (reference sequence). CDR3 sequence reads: CASTQVNRDIGYTF. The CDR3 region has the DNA TGTGCCAGCACCCAAGTTAACCGGGACATCGGCTACACCTTC.

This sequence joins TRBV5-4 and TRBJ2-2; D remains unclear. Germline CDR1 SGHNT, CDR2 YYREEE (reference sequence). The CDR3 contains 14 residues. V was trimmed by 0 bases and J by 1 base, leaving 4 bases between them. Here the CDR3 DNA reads TGTGCCAGCAGCTTGGGACAGAACACCGGGGAGCTGTTTTTT. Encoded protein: CASSLGQNTGELFF.

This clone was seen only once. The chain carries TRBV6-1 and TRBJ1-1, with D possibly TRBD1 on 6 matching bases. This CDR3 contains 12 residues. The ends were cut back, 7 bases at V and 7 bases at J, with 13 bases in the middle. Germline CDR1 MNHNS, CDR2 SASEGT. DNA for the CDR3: TGTGCCAGCACTTGGGGGGCATATGAAGCTTTCTTT. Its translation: CASTWGAYEAFF.

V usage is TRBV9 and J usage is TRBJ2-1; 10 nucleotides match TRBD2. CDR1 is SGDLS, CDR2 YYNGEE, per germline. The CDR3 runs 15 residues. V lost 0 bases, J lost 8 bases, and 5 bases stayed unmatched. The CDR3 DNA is TGTGCCAGCAGCGTAGTCGGCCTAGCGGGGGATGAGCAGTTCTTC. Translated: CASSVVGLAGDEQFF.

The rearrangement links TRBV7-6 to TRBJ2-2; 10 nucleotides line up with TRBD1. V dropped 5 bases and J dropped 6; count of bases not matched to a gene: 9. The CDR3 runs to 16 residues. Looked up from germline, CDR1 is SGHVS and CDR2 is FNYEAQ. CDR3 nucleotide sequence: TGTGCCAGCAGCCCATCCGGGACAGGGGCGGCCGGGGAGCTGTTTTTT. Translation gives CASSPSGTGAAGELFF.

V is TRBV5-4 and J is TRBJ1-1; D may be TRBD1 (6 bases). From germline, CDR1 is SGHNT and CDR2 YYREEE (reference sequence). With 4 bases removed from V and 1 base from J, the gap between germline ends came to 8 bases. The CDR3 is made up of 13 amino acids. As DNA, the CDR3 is TGTGCCAGCAGCCTGGACAGGAACACTGAAGCTTTCTTT. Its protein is CASSLDRNTEAFF.

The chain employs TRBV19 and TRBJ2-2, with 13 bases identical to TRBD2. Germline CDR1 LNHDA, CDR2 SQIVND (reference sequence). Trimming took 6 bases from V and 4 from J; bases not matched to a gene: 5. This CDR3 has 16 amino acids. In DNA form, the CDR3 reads TGTGCCAGTAGAAGACTAGCGGGGGGCACCACCGGGGAGCTGTTTTTT. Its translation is CASRRLAGGTTGELFF.

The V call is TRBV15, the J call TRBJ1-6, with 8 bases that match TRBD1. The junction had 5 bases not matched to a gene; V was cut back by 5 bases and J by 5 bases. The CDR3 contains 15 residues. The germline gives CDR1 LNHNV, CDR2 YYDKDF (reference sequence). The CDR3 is CATSLWTGNNSPLHF. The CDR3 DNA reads TGTGCCACCAGCCTGTGGACAGGGAATAATTCACCCCTCCACTTT.

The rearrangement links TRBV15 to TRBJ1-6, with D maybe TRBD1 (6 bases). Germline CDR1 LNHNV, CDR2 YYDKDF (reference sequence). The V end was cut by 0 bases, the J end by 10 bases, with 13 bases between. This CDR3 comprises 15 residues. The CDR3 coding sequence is TGTGCCACCAGCAGAGATCTGGGGGCAGCGTCACCCCTCCACTTT. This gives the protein CATSRDLGAASPLHF.

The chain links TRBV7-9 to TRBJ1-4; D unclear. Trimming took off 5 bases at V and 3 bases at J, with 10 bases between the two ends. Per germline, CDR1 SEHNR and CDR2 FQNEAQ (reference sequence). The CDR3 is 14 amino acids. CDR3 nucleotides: TGTGCCAGCAGCGCCCGGGATTCTAATGAAAAACTGTTTTTT. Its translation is CASSARDSNEKLFF.

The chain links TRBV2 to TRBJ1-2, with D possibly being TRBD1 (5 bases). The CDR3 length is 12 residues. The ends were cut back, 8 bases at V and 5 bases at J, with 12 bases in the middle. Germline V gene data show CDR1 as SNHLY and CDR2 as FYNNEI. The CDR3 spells CASGASGYGYTF. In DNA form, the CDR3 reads TGTGCCAGCGGGGCGTCGGGATATGGCTACACCTTC.

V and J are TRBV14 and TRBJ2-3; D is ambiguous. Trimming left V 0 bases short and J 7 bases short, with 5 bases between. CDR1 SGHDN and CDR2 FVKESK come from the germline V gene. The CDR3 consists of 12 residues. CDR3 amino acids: CASSQDLHTQYF. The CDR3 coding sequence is TGTGCCAGCAGCCAAGATCTGCATACGCAGTATTTT.

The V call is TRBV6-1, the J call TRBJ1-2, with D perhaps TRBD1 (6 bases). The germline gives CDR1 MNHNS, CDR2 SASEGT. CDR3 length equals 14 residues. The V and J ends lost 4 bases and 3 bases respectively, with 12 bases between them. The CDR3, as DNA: TGTGCCAGCAGTGCTTCTAGGGGGGACTATGGCTACACCTTC. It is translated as CASSASRGDYGYTF.

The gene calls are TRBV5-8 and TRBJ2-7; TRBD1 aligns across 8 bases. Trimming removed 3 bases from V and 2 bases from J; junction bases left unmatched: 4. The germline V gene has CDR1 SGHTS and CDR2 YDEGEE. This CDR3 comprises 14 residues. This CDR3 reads CASSYGQGTYEQYF. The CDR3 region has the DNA TGTGCCAGCAGCTACGGACAGGGAACCTACGAGCAGTACTTC.

As DNA, the CDR3 is TGCGCCAGCAGCTACTGGGCCGACACTGAAGCTTTCTTT. Translating it yields CASSYWADTEAFF. The chain uses TRBV5-1 and TRBJ1-1; D remains ambiguous. V was trimmed by 3 bases and J by 3 bases, leaving 9 bases between them. Germline V gene sequence: CDR1 SGHRS, CDR2 YFSETQ. The CDR3 is made up of 13 amino acids.

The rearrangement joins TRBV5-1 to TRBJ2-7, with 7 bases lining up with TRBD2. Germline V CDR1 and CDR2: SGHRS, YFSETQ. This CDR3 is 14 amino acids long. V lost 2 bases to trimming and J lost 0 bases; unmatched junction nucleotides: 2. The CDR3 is CASSFGGSSYEQYF. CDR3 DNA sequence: TGCGCCAGCAGCTTTGGCGGGAGCTCCTACGAGCAGTACTTC.

CDR3 residues: CASSYSESMNTEAFF. The CDR3 DNA reads TGTGCCAGCAGTTACTCCGAATCCATGAACACTGAAGCTTTCTTT. The rearrangement joins TRBV6-5 to TRBJ1-1, with D hard to call. Germline CDR1 MNHEY, CDR2 SVGAGI. V was clipped by 0 bases and J by 0 bases, with 8 bases between them. The CDR3 has 15 amino acids.

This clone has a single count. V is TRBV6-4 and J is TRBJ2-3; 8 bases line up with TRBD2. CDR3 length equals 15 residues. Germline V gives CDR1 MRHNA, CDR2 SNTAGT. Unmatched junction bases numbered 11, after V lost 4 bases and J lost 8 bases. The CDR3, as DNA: TGTGCCAGCAGTGTTGTCGGGGGGGCCCGGGGTACGCAGTATTTT. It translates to CASSVVGGARGTQYF.

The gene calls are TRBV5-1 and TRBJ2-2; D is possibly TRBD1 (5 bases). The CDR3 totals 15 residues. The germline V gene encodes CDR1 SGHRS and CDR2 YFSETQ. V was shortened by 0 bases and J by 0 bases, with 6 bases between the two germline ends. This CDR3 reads CASSLGQSNTGELFF. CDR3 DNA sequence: TGCGCCAGCAGCTTGGGACAGTCGAACACCGGGGAGCTGTTTTTT.

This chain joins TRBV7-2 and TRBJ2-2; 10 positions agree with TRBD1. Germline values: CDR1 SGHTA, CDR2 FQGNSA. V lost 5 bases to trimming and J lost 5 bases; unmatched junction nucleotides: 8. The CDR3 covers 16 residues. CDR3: CASSRMGQGITGELFF. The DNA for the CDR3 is TGTGCCAGCAGCCGCATGGGACAGGGGATAACCGGGGAGCTGTTTTTT.

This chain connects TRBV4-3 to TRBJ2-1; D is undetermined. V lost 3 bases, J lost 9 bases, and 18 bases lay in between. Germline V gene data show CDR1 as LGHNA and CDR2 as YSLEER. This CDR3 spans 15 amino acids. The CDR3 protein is CASSHSIVQQGEQFF. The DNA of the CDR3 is TGCGCCAGCAGCCACTCAATCGTCCAACAAGGTGAGCAGTTCTTC.

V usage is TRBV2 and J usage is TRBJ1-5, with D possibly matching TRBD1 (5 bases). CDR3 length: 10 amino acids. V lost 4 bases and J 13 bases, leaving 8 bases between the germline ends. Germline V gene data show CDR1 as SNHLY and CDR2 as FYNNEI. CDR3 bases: TGTGCCAGCAGTGGGCCAGGGCAGCATTTT. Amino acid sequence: CASSGPGQHF. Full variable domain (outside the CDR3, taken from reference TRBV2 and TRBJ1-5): EPEVTQTPSHQVTQMGQEVILRCVPISNHLYFYWYRQILGQKVEFLVSFYNNEISEKSEIFDDQFSVERPDGSNFTLKIRSTKLEDSAMYFCASSGPGQHFGDGTRLSIL.

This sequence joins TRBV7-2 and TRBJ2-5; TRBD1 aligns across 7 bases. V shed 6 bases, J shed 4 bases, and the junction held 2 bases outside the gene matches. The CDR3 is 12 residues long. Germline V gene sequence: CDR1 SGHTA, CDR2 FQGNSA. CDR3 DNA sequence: TGTGCCAGCAGTTACAGGGGAGAGACCCAGTACTTC. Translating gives CASSYRGETQYF.

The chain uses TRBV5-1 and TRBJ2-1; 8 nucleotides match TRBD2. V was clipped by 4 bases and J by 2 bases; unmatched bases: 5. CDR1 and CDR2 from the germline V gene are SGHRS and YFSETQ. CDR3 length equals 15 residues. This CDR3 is CASSRGGQTYNEQFF. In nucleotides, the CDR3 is TGCGCCAGCAGCCGCGGGGGGCAAACCTACAATGAGCAGTTCTTC.

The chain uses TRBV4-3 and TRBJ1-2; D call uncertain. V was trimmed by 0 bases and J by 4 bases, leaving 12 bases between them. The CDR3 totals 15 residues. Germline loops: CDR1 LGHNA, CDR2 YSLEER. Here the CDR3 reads CASSQDGGDIYGYTF. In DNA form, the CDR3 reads TGCGCCAGCAGCCAAGACGGCGGGGATATCTATGGCTACACCTTC.

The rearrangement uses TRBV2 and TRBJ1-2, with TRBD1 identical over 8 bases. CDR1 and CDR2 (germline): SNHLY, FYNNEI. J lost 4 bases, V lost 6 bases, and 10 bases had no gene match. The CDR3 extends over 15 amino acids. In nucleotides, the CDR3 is TGTGCCAGCAGGGACAGGGCCGTAGGAAGCTATGGCTACACCTTC. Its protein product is CASRDRAVGSYGYTF.

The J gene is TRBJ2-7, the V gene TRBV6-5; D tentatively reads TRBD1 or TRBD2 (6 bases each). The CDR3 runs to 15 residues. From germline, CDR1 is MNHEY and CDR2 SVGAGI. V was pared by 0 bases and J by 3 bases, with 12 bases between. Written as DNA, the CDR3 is TGTGCCAGCAGTTACTCAAAAGGGGGGATCTACGAGCAGTACTTC. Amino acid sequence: CASSYSKGGIYEQYF.

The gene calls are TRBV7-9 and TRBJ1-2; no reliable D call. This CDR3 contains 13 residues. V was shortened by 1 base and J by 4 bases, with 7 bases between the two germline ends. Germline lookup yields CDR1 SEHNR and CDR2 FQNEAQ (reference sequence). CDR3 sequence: CASSLGASYGYTF. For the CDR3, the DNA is TGTGCCAGCAGCTTAGGGGCAAGCTATGGCTACACCTTC.

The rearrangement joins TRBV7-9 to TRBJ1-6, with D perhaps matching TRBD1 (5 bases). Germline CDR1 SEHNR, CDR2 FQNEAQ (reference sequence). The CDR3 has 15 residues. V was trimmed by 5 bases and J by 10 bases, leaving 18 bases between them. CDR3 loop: CASSPGWGGGSPLHF. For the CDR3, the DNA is TGTGCCAGCAGCCCGGGCTGGGGCGGAGGGTCACCCCTCCACTTT.